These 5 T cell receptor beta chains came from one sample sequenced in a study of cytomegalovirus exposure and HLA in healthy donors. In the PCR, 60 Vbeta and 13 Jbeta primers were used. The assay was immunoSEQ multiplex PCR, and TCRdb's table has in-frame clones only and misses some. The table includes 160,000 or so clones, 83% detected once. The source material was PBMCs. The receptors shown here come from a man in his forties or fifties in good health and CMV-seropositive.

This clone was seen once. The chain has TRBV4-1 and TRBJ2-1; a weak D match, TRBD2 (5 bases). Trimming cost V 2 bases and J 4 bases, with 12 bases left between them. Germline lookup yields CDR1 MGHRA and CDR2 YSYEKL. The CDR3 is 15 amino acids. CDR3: CASSQRGSGYNEQFF. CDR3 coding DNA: TGCGCCAGCAGCCAACGAGGTTCGGGATACAATGAGCAGTTCTTC.

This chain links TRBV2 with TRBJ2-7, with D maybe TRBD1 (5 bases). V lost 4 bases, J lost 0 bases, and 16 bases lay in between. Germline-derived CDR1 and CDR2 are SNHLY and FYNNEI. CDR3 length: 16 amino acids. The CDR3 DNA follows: TGTGCCAGCAGTGCTGATTACAGGCCTGGCTCCTACGAGCAGTACTTC. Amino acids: CASSADYRPGSYEQYF.

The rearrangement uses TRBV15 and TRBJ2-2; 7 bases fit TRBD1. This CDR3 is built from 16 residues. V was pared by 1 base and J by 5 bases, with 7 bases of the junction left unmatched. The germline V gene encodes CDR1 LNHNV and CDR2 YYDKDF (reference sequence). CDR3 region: CATSRAGGVGTGELFF. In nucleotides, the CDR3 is TGTGCCACCAGCAGAGCAGGGGGTGTCGGTACCGGGGAGCTGTTTTTT.

The CDR3 here is CASWGELNNEQFF. In DNA, the CDR3 is TGTGCCAGCTGGGGGGAACTGAACAATGAGCAGTTCTTC. The gene calls are TRBV6-6 and TRBJ2-1, with D possibly TRBD2 on 6 matching bases. Deletions cut 8 bases from V and 5 bases from J, with 13 bases between. Germline V gives CDR1 MNHNY, CDR2 SVGAGI (reference sequence). The CDR3 runs 13 residues.

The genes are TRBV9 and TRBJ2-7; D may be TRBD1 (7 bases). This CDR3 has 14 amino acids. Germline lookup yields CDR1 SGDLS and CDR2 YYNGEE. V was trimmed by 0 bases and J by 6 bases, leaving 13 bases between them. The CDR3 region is CASSVGQGGVEQYF. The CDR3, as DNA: TGTGCCAGCAGCGTAGGACAGGGAGGTGTCGAGCAGTACTTC.